This T cell receptor (beta chain) was documented in a study of cytomegalovirus exposure and HLA in healthy donors. About the study: Unique TCRs from HLA-typed donors, about 85 million of them, were held in an early data release. General study points: A missense variant in DCLRE1C was later tied to TCR beta V- and J-gene trimming. Most CMV-associated TCR beta chains were later found to appear HLA-restricted.

Looked up from germline, CDR1 is SEHNR and CDR2 is FQNEAQ (reference sequence). Trimming removed 3 bases from V and 8 bases from J; junction bases left unmatched: 5. The CDR3 spans 13 residues. About this clone itself: Its matching antigen is unknown.

PCR involved 60 Vbeta and 13 Jbeta primers. Method: immunoSEQ multiplex PCR; TCRdb's copy keeps in-frame clones and lacks some. The table records 120,000 to 150,000 clones, roughly three quarters of them present only once. This chain uses TRBV7-9 with TRBJ1-2, with TRBD1 matching over 8 bases. Sequencing was carried out using PBMCs. This clonotype was obtained from a man younger than 30 in good health and CMV-seronegative. The CDR3 loop is CASSFGQGFGYTF. CDR3 sequence (DNA): TGTGCCAGCAGCTTTGGACAGGGCTTCGGCTACACCTTC.